The T cell receptor (beta chain) under discussion was sequenced for a study of tumor and adjacent non-tumor tissue in lung cancer. RNA was extracted from bulk tissue without any cell sorting. More than 3 cm separated this lung sample from the edge of the tumor. The CDR3 covers 16 residues. CDR1 and CDR2 from the germline V gene are SQVTM and ANQGSEA. About this clonotype itself: No antigen is known for it. A junction end diverges from the germline sequence, so it may reflect a read error.

A modified ARM-PCR protocol with three rounds of nested PCR amplified TCRbeta. A single record per CDR3 protein comes from TCRdb applying MiXCR to the multiplex PCR reads. The data contain approximately 90,000 distinct CDR3 sequences, more than 75% of them singletons. Study-level points and caveats: Tumor repertoires had a smaller top 100 clone share than normal lung.

The sequence derives from a woman between 45 and 65 years old with non-small cell lung cancer. The J gene is TRBJ2-5, the V gene TRBV29-1; maybe TRBD2 (5 bases). The sequencing input was distant non-tumor lung tissue. In DNA form, the CDR3 reads TGCAGCGCTGAAGGAGGTGGAGTGTCCCGAGAACAGACCCAGTACTTC. Translated: CSAEGGGVSREQTQYF.